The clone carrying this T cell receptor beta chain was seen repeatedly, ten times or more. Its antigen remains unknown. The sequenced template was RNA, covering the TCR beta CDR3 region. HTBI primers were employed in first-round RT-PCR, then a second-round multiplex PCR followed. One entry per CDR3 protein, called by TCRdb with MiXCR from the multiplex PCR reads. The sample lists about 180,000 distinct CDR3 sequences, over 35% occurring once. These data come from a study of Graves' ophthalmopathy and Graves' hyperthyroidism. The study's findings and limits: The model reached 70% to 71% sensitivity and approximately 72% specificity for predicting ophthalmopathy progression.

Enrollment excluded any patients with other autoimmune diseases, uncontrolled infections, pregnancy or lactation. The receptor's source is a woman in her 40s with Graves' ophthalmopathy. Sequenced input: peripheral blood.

CDR3 nucleotides: TGCGCCAGCAGCTCTTTGTCAGATTTCTCCTACGAGCAGTACTTC. This codes for CASSSLSDFSYEQYF. The chain has TRBV5-1 and TRBJ2-7; unclear D gene. The CDR3 has 15 residues. V lost 3 bases and J 0 bases, leaving 13 bases between the germline ends. Germline V gives CDR1 SGHRS, CDR2 YFSETQ.